This T cell receptor (beta chain) was captured by sequencing in a study of T cells expressing NK-cell markers. For the study at large: Seven of the eight sequenced donors were HCMV-seropositive; one was seronegative. Findings of the study overall: Dominant NKG2C+ clonotypes in 5 or 6 donors made up roughly 1.0-7.0% of CD8+ T cells.

To note about this clonotype: What it binds is unknown.

TCRdb reprocessed the 5' RACE reads and stores each CDR3 protein as one record, lacking DNA. The sample is made up of around 280,000 distinct CDR3 sequences, and the top ten hold about 0.39% of it. The CDR3 has 16 amino acids. Germline V lookup: CDR1 MNHEY, CDR2 SVGEGT. The source is a young man in good health. The chain joins TRBV6-2 or TRBV6-3 to TRBJ2-7. The sample comprised blood T cells: a sorted CD56 or NKG2C T cell subset, CD4+ or CD8+ T cells, or bulk PBMC T cells (not recorded which). This CDR3 is CASTNFGVSASYEQYF.